A selection of T cell receptor beta chains follows, all from one sample in a study of T cell responses to AZD1222 COVID-19 vaccine. Measured with immunoSEQ multiplex PCR; TCRdb has only the in-frame clones, and not every one. The table lists about 190,000 clones, roughly 88% of them singletons, with 0.99% in the top ten. The sequencing used peripheral blood, collected on day 0 of AZD1222 vaccination. The receptors originated from an adult in good health. Each CDR3 is given with its conserved first and last residue. The D gene is left open where the match is weak. The size entry is marked missing in some rows and otherwise reads once, few, many or a size class.

>TRBV9|.|TRBJ1-1|TRBD1
TGTGCCAGCAGCCAGGGACAGGGAGGGACTGAAGCTTTCTTT
CASSQGQGGTEAFF
>TRBV7-2|.|TRBJ2-1|TRBD2
TGTGCCAGCAGCTCCTGGACTAGCGGGAGTTGGAATGAGCAGTTCTTC
CASSSWTSGSWNEQFF
>TRBV6-1|.|TRBJ2-2|.
TGTGCCAGCAGTGACCGGGGTGGGGCCACCGGGGAGCTGTTTTTT
CASSDRGGATGELFF
>TRBV13|.|TRBJ1-1|.
TGTGCCAGCAGCTTAGGGTCATCGGTGAACACTGAAGCTTTCTTT
CASSLGSSVNTEAFF
>TRBV5-4|.|TRBJ1-6|.
TGTGCCAGCAGCCCCAGGCCAGGGAGAGATTCACCCCTCCACTTT
CASSPRPGRDSPLHF
>TRBV6-9|.|TRBJ1-4|.
TGTGCCAGCAGTTTGAGACGGGAAAAACTGTTTTTT
CASSLRREKLFF
>TRBV4-3|.|TRBJ2-7|.
TGCGCCAGCAGCCAAGGACAGAAAGTCTCCTACGAGCAGTACTTC
CASSQGQKVSYEQYF
>TRBV10-3|once|TRBJ1-5|TRBD1
TGTGCCACCAGCGGAACCGGGACAGGAGGTTATAGCAATCAGCCCCAGCATTTT
CATSGTGTGGYSNQPQHF
>TRBV18|few|TRBJ1-1|.
TGTGCCAGCCTGGGGGGCGTCGGCACTGAAGCTTTCTTT
CASLGGVGTEAFF
>TRBV5-1|.|TRBJ1-2|TRBD1
TGCGCCAGCAGCACGGGGACAGGTGTCGGGAACTATGGCTACACCTTC
CASSTGTGVGNYGYTF
>TRBV9|.|TRBJ2-7|.
TGTGCCAGCAGCGTAGATGGAGGGGAGAGGGACGAGCAGTACTTC
CASSVDGGERDEQYF
>TRBV29-1|.|TRBJ2-5|TRBD2
TGCAGCGTTGTTCGGTGGGCGGGGGAGGTTGGGCAAGAGACCCAGTACTTC
CSVVRWAGEVGQETQYF
>TRBV19|.|TRBJ1-1|TRBD1
TGTGCCAGTAGTATCAACAGGGGCAACACTGAAGCTTTCTTT
CASSINRGNTEAFF
>TRBV9|.|TRBJ2-5|TRBD2
TGTGCCAGCAGCGTAGGGCGGGAGCCACCAGAGACCCAGTACTTC
CASSVGREPPETQYF
>TRBV19|.|TRBJ2-3|TRBD2
TGTGCCAGTAAAGGTATGGCGGGGGGCCGCACAGATACGCAGTATTTT
CASKGMAGGRTDTQYF
>TRBV11-2|.|TRBJ2-1|.
TGTGCCAGCACCGAGGGGGGTCTCTACAATGAGCAGTTCTTC
CASTEGGLYNEQFF
>TRBV9|.|TRBJ2-7|.
TGTGCCAGCAGCCCCGGGGAGGCTCCAAACTACGAGCAGTACTTC
CASSPGEAPNYEQYF
>TRBV7-9|.|TRBJ1-3|.
TGTGCCAGCAGCCCATTTACAGGGTCTGGAAACACCATATATTTT
CASSPFTGSGNTIYF
>TRBV19|.|TRBJ1-1|.
TGTGCCAGTAGTATTCAGGGCGTGAACACTGAAGCTTTCTTT
CASSIQGVNTEAFF
>TRBV6-5|.|TRBJ1-3|.
TGTGCCAGCAGTTACTCCCGCCCTAGCTCTGGAAACACCATATATTTT
CASSYSRPSSGNTIYF
>TRBV4-2|.|TRBJ2-1|TRBD2
TGTGCCAGCGTACCAAGCGGGGGGGGCTACAATGAGCAGTTCTTC
CASVPSGGGYNEQFF
>TRBV9|.|TRBJ2-1|TRBD1
TGTGCCAGCAGGGACAGGGTTTACAATGAGCAGTTCTTC
CASRDRVYNEQFF
>TRBV11-2|.|TRBJ2-2|.
TGTGCCAGCAGCTTAAGGAGAGAGCTGTTTTTT
CASSLRRELFF
>TRBV19|.|TRBJ1-6|.
TGTGCCAGTAGTACCTCGGAGTATAATTCACCCCTCCACTTT
CASSTSEYNSPLHF
>TRBV19|.|TRBJ2-7|TRBD1
TGTGCCAGTAGTATAGGTCCCGGGACAGGGACCTACGAGCAGTACTTC
CASSIGPGTGTYEQYF
>TRBV19|.|TRBJ2-3|TRBD2
TGTGCCAGTAGTCTCCTAGCGGGGGGCCGGGCAGATACGCAGTATTTT
CASSLLAGGRADTQYF
>TRBV9|.|TRBJ1-6|TRBD1
TGTGCCAGCAGCGTAGGGGACAGGGGGCTCCGTAATTCACCCCTCCACTTT
CASSVGDRGLRNSPLHF
>TRBV9|.|TRBJ2-7|TRBD1
TGTGCCAGCAGCGGGCGACAGGGGAATTTTCACGAGCAGTACTTC
CASSGRQGNFHEQYF
>TRBV19|.|TRBJ2-3|TRBD2
TGTGCCAGTAGTATAGTGGGAACAGCGGGGGATCTAGATACGCAGTATTTT
CASSIVGTAGDLDTQYF
>TRBV5-8|.|TRBJ1-2|TRBD1
TGTGCCAGCAGCGCGACAGGGACCTATGGCTACACCTTC
CASSATGTYGYTF
>TRBV7-3|once|TRBJ2-1|TRBD1
TGTGCCAGCAGCCCTGGACAGGTTCCGAATGAGCAGTTCTTC
CASSPGQVPNEQFF
>TRBV11-2|.|TRBJ2-5|.
TGTGCCAGCAGCTTAGTAGGGGAATCCTACCAAGAGACCCAGTACTTC
CASSLVGESYQETQYF
>TRBV2|.|TRBJ1-2|TRBD1
TGTGCCAGCAGCGGAAAGACAGGGAGCTATGGCTACACCTTC
CASSGKTGSYGYTF
>TRBV6-2/TRBV6-3|.|TRBJ1-2|.
TGTGCCAGCAGTTACTCGGGCAGGGGAGGATATGGCTACACCTTC
CASSYSGRGGYGYTF
>TRBV5-5|few|TRBJ1-4|.
TGTGCCAGCAGCTTGACGGCTAATGAAAAACTGTTTTTT
CASSLTANEKLFF
>TRBV14|.|TRBJ2-3|TRBD2
TGTGCCAGCAGCCAGACCGGGACTAGTCCGTATTTT
CASSQTGTSPYF
>TRBV7-8|.|TRBJ1-3|.
TGTGCCAGCAGTCGACCGGAGGGAGGAAACACCATATATTTT
CASSRPEGGNTIYF
>TRBV7-9|.|TRBJ1-1|TRBD1
TGTGCCAGCAGCTCTGGGACAGTGAACACTGAAGCTTTCTTT
CASSSGTVNTEAFF
>TRBV12-1|.|TRBJ2-5|.
TGTGCCAGCAGCGGGGGGGCCGGGGAGACCCAGTACTTC
CASSGGAGETQYF
>TRBV6-4|.|TRBJ2-2|.
TGTGCCAGCAGTGACTCGGGCCAGGGGCCCACGAACACCGGGGAGCTGTTTTTT
CASSDSGQGPTNTGELFF
>TRBV4-1|once|TRBJ1-5|TRBD1
TGCGCCAGCAGCCATACGGACAGGGACCATCAGCCCCAGCATTTT
CASSHTDRDHQPQHF
>TRBV20-1|.|TRBJ2-1|TRBD2
TGCAGTGCTAGAGACCCTAGCGGGCAGTTCTTC
CSARDPSGQFF
>TRBV5-1|.|TRBJ2-5|.
TGCGCCAGCAGAATGACAGGCAATCAAGAGACCCAGTACTTC
CASRMTGNQETQYF
>TRBV4-2|.|TRBJ2-1|TRBD2
TGTGCCAGCAGCCCCCTGGCTAGCGGGAGGACCGTAGCAAATGAGCAGTTCTTC
CASSPLASGRTVANEQFF
>TRBV7-2|once|TRBJ2-7|TRBD1
TGTGCCAGCAGATCCGGGACAGGGAAGTACGAGCAGTACTTC
CASRSGTGKYEQYF
>TRBV3-1/TRBV3-2|.|TRBJ2-7|TRBD2
TGTGCCAGCAGCCAAGGCCCTAGCGGGAGTTACGAGCAGTACTTC
CASSQGPSGSYEQYF
>TRBV11-2|.|TRBJ2-5|TRBD2
TGTGCCACCCAAGGGGGACTAGCGGGGTATGGGGTGTACTTC
CATQGGLAGYGVYF
>TRBV7-3|.|TRBJ2-7|.
TGTGCCAGCGGCATGGCACTTTCCTACGAGCAGTACTTC
CASGMALSYEQYF
>TRBV18|.|TRBJ2-5|.
TGTGCCAGCTCACCAGGAGCAGAGACCCAGTACTTC
CASSPGAETQYF
>TRBV6-6|.|TRBJ2-1|.
TGTGCCAGCAGTTACCGGGACAACAATGAGCAGTTCTTC
CASSYRDNNEQFF
>TRBV6-2/TRBV6-3|.|TRBJ2-7|TRBD1
TGTGCCAGCAGTGCCTCCGGGACAGGGTTGTACGAGCAGTACTTC
CASSASGTGLYEQYF
>TRBV2|.|TRBJ2-1|TRBD2
TGTGCCAGCAGTGAAACCCTGGCCCGCGGGAGGGCCGATGAGCAGTTCTTC
CASSETLARGRADEQFF
>TRBV6-5|.|TRBJ2-3|TRBD2
TGTGCCAGCAGTCGGACTAGCGGTGAGATTTTT
CASSRTSGEIF
>TRBV5-5|.|TRBJ1-5|TRBD1
TGTGCCAGCAGCGGATCGACAGGGTTCAATCAGCCCCAGCATTTT
CASSGSTGFNQPQHF